The 32 T cell receptor beta chains listed next were all sequenced from one sample in a study of blood T cell repertoires in COVID-19. Using immunoSEQ multiplex PCR, the repertoire was profiled, and TCRdb retains in-frame clones only, with some absent. The sample lists 150,000 to 200,000 clones, 80% to 85% seen once, with 2.9% in the top ten. Sequenced material: peripheral blood. The receptor set was obtained from a woman aged 60 to 75 with acute or convalescent COVID-19.

This chain joins TRBV6-2 or TRBV6-3 and TRBJ1-5; D might be TRBD1 (6 bases). Germline CDR1 reads MNHEY; CDR2 reads SVGEGT. Deletions cut 2 bases from V and 4 bases from J, with 15 bases between. The CDR3 runs to 16 residues. The CDR3 protein is CASSYRVRTVNQPQHF. CDR3 sequence (DNA): TGTGCCAGCAGTTACCGTGTTCGGACAGTTAATCAGCCCCAGCATTTT.

This clone was seen a few times. This sequence joins TRBV11-2 and TRBJ1-3; D may be TRBD1 (5 bases). Germline V CDR1 and CDR2: SGHAT, FQNNGV. Trimming stripped 5 bases from V and 4 bases from J, with 18 bases between. The CDR3 loop spans 16 amino acids. CDR3 nucleotides: TGTGCCAGCAGCCGCCAAGGGGCCGGAGGGGGAAACACCATATATTTT. This translates into CASSRQGAGGGNTIYF.

This rearrangement joins TRBV6-5 to TRBJ2-7; 9 bases map to TRBD2. V gave up 7 bases and J gave up 3 bases; unmatched junction bases: 10. From germline, CDR1 is MNHEY and CDR2 SVGAGI. The CDR3 covers 15 residues. In DNA, the CDR3 is TGTGCCAGCACCCTAACCTGGCGGGGGGGCTACGAGCAGTACTTC. Its translation is CASTLTWRGGYEQYF.

This clone was found once. The chain has TRBV5-4 and TRBJ2-7, with D possibly matching TRBD1 (6 bases). The germline V and J ends were trimmed by 1 base and 0 bases, with 11 bases remaining between them. The CDR3 runs to 15 residues. Germline CDR1 and CDR2: SGHNT and YYREEE (reference sequence). CDR3 sequence reads: CASSLFGDISYEQYF. For the CDR3, the DNA is TGTGCCAGCAGCTTGTTCGGGGACATCTCCTACGAGCAGTACTTC. The full variable domain, in which reference TRBV5-4 and TRBJ2-7 provide the parts outside the CDR3, is ETGVTQSPTHLIKTRGQQVTLRCSSQSGHNTVSWYQQALGQGPQFIFQYYREEENGRGNFPPRFSGLQFPNYSSELNVNALELDDSALYLCASSLFGDISYEQYFGPGTRLTVT.

The J gene is TRBJ2-3, the V gene TRBV19; TRBD2 matches 8 bases. Germline lookup yields CDR1 LNHDA and CDR2 SQIVND (reference sequence). The V segment lost 5 bases and the J segment 6 bases; nucleotides outside the gene matches: 13. This CDR3 contains 16 residues. The CDR3 loop reads CASSSWTSRTRDTQYF. CDR3 in DNA: TGTGCCAGTAGTTCCTGGACTAGCCGGACAAGGGATACGCAGTATTTT.

The chain uses TRBV4-3 and TRBJ1-5; 9 bases match TRBD1. The CDR3 extends over 17 amino acids. The germline CDR1 and CDR2 sequences are LGHNA and YSLEER. The ends lost 1 base at V and 5 bases at J; junction bases unmatched: 9. The CDR3 DNA follows: TGCGCCAGCAGCCAAGGAAACCCCGGACAGGGGTATCAGCCCCAGCATTTT. It codes for CASSQGNPGQGYQPQHF.

The CDR3 region is CASSRLAAGELFF. CDR3 in DNA: TGTGCCAGCAGCCGACTAGCCGCCGGGGAGCTGTTTTTT. The gene calls are TRBV2 and TRBJ2-2, with TRBD2 matching over 7 bases. Germline V gene data show CDR1 as SNHLY and CDR2 as FYNNEI. V gave up 6 bases and J gave up 6 bases; unmatched junction bases: 4. The CDR3 spans 13 residues.

V usage is TRBV4-2 and J usage is TRBJ2-5; 8 nucleotides match TRBD1. Germline V gives CDR1 LGHNA, CDR2 YNFKEQ. Unmatched junction bases numbered 9, after V lost 1 base and J lost 5 bases. CDR3 length equals 16 residues. Here the CDR3 reads CASSQGSRTGLETQYF. CDR3 sequence (DNA): TGTGCCAGCAGCCAAGGGTCTCGGACAGGGTTGGAGACCCAGTACTTC.

The rearrangement uses TRBV5-1 and TRBJ2-1, with 13 bases fitting TRBD2. Germline V gene data show CDR1 as SGHRS and CDR2 as YFSETQ. This CDR3 region has 17 residues. V shed 0 bases, J shed 5 bases, and the junction held 5 bases outside the gene matches. The CDR3 protein is CASSLAPGTSGNNEQFF. The CDR3 nucleotides read TGCGCCAGCAGCTTGGCTCCCGGGACTAGCGGGAACAATGAGCAGTTCTTC.

CDR3 amino acids: CASTGTGLREQYF. CDR3 DNA sequence: TGTGCCAGCACCGGGACAGGCCTTAGGGAGCAGTACTTC. The rearrangement links TRBV6-5 to TRBJ2-7, with 8 bases fitting TRBD1. The CDR3 totals 13 residues. Germline trimming cut 7 bases from V and 7 bases from J; bases unmatched to any gene: 9. Germline V lookup: CDR1 MNHEY, CDR2 SVGAGI.

The rearrangement links TRBV10-3 to TRBJ2-7; 11 bases line up with TRBD2. This CDR3 has 15 amino acids. Unmatched junction bases numbered 13, after V lost 2 bases and J lost 13 bases. The V gene's germline CDR1 is ENHRY and CDR2 SYGVKD. The DNA for the CDR3 is TGTGCCATCAGTGAGCCCCTAGCGGGGGGCCTTGTTGCTTACTTC. Translated, it gives CAISEPLAGGLVAYF.

V is TRBV18 and J is TRBJ1-6, with a weak D call TRBD1 (5 bases). CDR3 length equals 17 residues. CDR1 is KGHSH and CDR2 is LQKENI in the germline V gene. Trimming took 2 bases from V and 0 from J, leaving 11 bases between them. This CDR3 is CASSPFDSSSYNSPLHF. The CDR3 DNA sequence: TGTGCCAGCTCACCATTCGACAGTAGCTCCTATAATTCACCCCTCCACTTT.

The V call is TRBV7-8, the J call TRBJ1-1; weak D call: TRBD1 (6 bases). Germline CDR1 is SGHVS and CDR2 is FQNEAQ. Trimming stripped 0 bases from V and 1 base from J, with 12 bases between. CDR3 length equals 16 residues. In DNA form, the CDR3 reads TGTGCCAGCAGCTTAGCGTTACAGGGACGGAACACTGAAGCTTTCTTT. Its protein product is CASSLALQGRNTEAFF.

This chain links TRBV12-5 with TRBJ2-5; TRBD2 might be the D (6 bases). CDR1 is LGHNT and CDR2 is FRNRAP in the germline V gene. Trimming left V 1 base short and J 2 bases short, with 14 bases between. The CDR3 extends over 16 amino acids. Here the CDR3 reads CASGLGLLGGQETQYF. The CDR3 DNA follows: TGTGCTAGTGGTTTGGGTCTTCTTGGGGGGCAAGAGACCCAGTACTTC.

The chain couples TRBV11-2 to TRBJ1-1, with 10 bases that match TRBD1. V dropped 3 bases and J dropped 3; count of bases not matched to a gene: 4. There are 15 residues in the CDR3. The germline gives CDR1 SGHAT, CDR2 FQNNGV. For the CDR3, the DNA is TGTGCCAGCAGCTTCGGGACAGGGGCCTACACTGAAGCTTTCTTT. Translated, it gives CASSFGTGAYTEAFF.

The chain uses TRBV3-1 (or the pseudogene TRBV3-2) and TRBJ1-3, with 7 bases fitting TRBD1. This CDR3 is 17 amino acids long. Germline V CDR1 and CDR2: LGHDT, YNNKEL (reference sequence). V shed 3 bases, J shed 0 bases, and the junction held 8 bases outside the gene matches. In DNA form, the CDR3 reads TGTGCCAGCAGCCAGTTCGCCGGGACAGCCTCTGGAAACACCATATATTTT. It codes for CASSQFAGTASGNTIYF.

The DNA of the CDR3 is TGTGCCAGCAGCTTAGAGGACAGGGGGCTACATGGCTACACCTTC. Its protein product is CASSLEDRGLHGYTF. V and J are TRBV7-9 and TRBJ1-2, with TRBD1 identical over 11 bases. In germline, CDR1 is SEHNR, CDR2 FQNEAQ (reference sequence). The CDR3 runs to 15 residues. V dropped 1 base and J dropped 6; count of bases not matched to a gene: 4.

This clone was seen a few times. The rearrangement joins TRBV2 to TRBJ1-2; 9 bases are shared with TRBD1. Germline V gene data show CDR1 as SNHLY and CDR2 as FYNNEI. This CDR3 region has 14 residues. With V trimmed by 7 bases and J by 4 bases, 7 bases remained unmatched. The CDR3 region is CASTVGQGRYGYTF. The CDR3 nucleotides read TGTGCCAGCACCGTGGGACAGGGACGCTATGGCTACACCTTC.

J is TRBJ1-1 and V is TRBV10-3; 10 nucleotides line up with TRBD1. CDR1 and CDR2 (germline): ENHRY, SYGVKD. CDR3 length equals 13 residues. J lost 10 bases, V lost 8 bases, and 10 bases had no gene match. CDR3 nucleotide sequence: TGTGCCATCCGACAGACAGGGGGCGAGGGAGCTTTCTTT. It codes for CAIRQTGGEGAFF.

The chain has TRBV14 and TRBJ2-7, with D possibly matching TRBD1 (6 bases). Trimming left V 3 bases short and J 0 bases short, with 9 bases between. Germline V gene data show CDR1 as SGHDN and CDR2 as FVKESK. The CDR3 is made up of 14 amino acids. The CDR3 is CASSQAGDSYEQYF. CDR3 nucleotides: TGTGCCAGCAGCCAGGCAGGGGACTCCTACGAGCAGTACTTC. The variable domain in full, completed from reference TRBV14 and TRBJ2-7, reads EAGVTQFPSHSVIEKGQTVTLRCDPISGHDNLYWYRRVMGKEIKFLLHFVKESKQDESGMPNNRFLAERTGGTYSTLKVQPAELEDSGVYFCASSQAGDSYEQYFGPGTRLTVT.

This chain connects TRBV4-3 to TRBJ1-2; 8 nucleotides match TRBD1. Losses at the gene ends were 0 bases for V and 8 bases for J; bases not matched to a gene: 11. The length of the CDR3 is 16 residues. Per germline, CDR1 LGHNA and CDR2 YSLEER. DNA of the CDR3: TGCGCCAGCAGCCAAGAGATAACAGGGGGGGTGTTGGGCTACACCTTC. Its protein product is CASSQEITGGVLGYTF.

J is TRBJ1-3 and V is TRBV6-1, with D hard to call. The CDR3 runs 17 residues. V lost 4 bases to trimming and J lost 0 bases, with 16 bases between them. CDR1 and CDR2 (germline): MNHNS, SASEGT. The DNA of the CDR3 is TGTGCCAGCAGTGGCCGAAGCGACCGACGCTCTGGAAACACCATATATTTT. Its translation is CASSGRSDRRSGNTIYF.

The chain links TRBV6-2 or TRBV6-3 to TRBJ1-2, with 9 positions matching TRBD1. The CDR3 extends over 16 amino acids. Germline trimming cut 0 bases from V and 4 bases from J; bases unmatched to any gene: 6. CDR1 MNHEY and CDR2 SVGEGT come from the germline V gene. DNA of the CDR3: TGTGCCAGCAGTTACTCGGGCACAGGGGGCCTCTATGGCTACACCTTC. Encoded protein: CASSYSGTGGLYGYTF.

V is TRBV18 and J is TRBJ2-2, with 9 bases lining up with TRBD2. The CDR3 contains 16 residues. V shed 4 bases and J 1 base; nucleotides not matched to a gene: 4. Germline V gene sequence: CDR1 KGHSH, CDR2 LQKENI. This chain's CDR3 is CASSLSSGENTGELFF. The CDR3 nucleotides are TGTGCCAGCTCACTTTCTAGCGGGGAGAACACCGGGGAGCTGTTTTTT. The full variable domain, its missing parts supplied by reference TRBV18 and TRBJ2-2, is NAGVMQNPRHLVRRRGQEARLRCSPMKGHSHVYWYRQLPEEGLKFMVYLQKENIIDESGMPKERFSAEFPKEGPSILRIQQVVRGDSAAYFCASSLSSGENTGELFFGEGSRLTVL.

This chain joins TRBV24-1 and TRBJ2-3; D unresolved. The CDR3 length is 14 residues. With 5 bases removed from V and 2 bases from J, the gap between germline ends came to 10 bases. Germline CDR1 and CDR2: KGHDR and SFDVKD. CDR3 DNA: TGTGCCACCAGTGGTCTATCAAACACAGATACGCAGTATTTT. This gives the protein CATSGLSNTDTQYF.

This rearrangement joins TRBV30 to TRBJ2-1; unclear D gene. CDR1 is GTSNPN and CDR2 is SVGIG in the germline V gene (reference sequence). The length of the CDR3 is 12 residues. V dropped 0 bases and J dropped 4 bases, with 4 bases sitting between them. DNA of the CDR3: TGTGCCTGGAGTGTACAGTACAATGAGCAGTTCTTC. This gives the protein CAWSVQYNEQFF. Full variable domain (missing parts from reference TRBV30 and TRBJ2-1): SQTIHQWPATLVQPVGSPLSLECTVEGTSNPNLYWYRQAAGRGLQLLFYSVGIGQISSEVPQNLSASRPQDRQFILSSKKLLLSDSGFYLCAWSVQYNEQFFGPGTRLTVL.

V gene TRBV7-8 combines with J gene TRBJ2-7, with D perhaps matching TRBD1 (6 bases). This CDR3 is 15 amino acids long. CDR1 SGHVS and CDR2 FQNEAQ come from the germline V gene. The V and J ends lost 1 base and 0 bases respectively, with 10 bases between them. CDR3 bases: TGTGCCAGCAGCTTAGAGACAGGCGGCTCCTACGAGCAGTACTTC. This encodes CASSLETGGSYEQYF.

This chain links TRBV3-1 (or the pseudogene TRBV3-2) with TRBJ1-3; D is unresolved. V was trimmed by 4 bases and J by 5 bases, leaving 9 bases between them. The CDR3 extends over 13 amino acids. CDR1 and CDR2 from the germline V gene are LGHDT and YNNKEL (reference sequence). The CDR3: CASSPALRNTIYF. The CDR3 region has the DNA TGTGCCAGCAGCCCAGCGCTTAGAAACACCATATATTTT.

This chain joins TRBV7-9 and TRBJ1-2; D is ambiguous. CDR3 length equals 15 residues. CDR1 and CDR2 from the germline V gene are SEHNR and FQNEAQ (reference sequence). Deletions cut 5 bases from V and 2 bases from J, with 15 bases between. CDR3 DNA: TGTGCCAGCAGCCTTCGAGGGCAGATCAACTATGGCTACACCTTC. Protein: CASSLRGQINYGYTF.

J is TRBJ2-1 and V is TRBV20-1; D ambiguous. This CDR3 has 11 amino acids. CDR1 is DFQATT, CDR2 SNEGSKA, per germline (reference sequence). Trimming cost V 4 bases and J 8 bases, with 9 bases left between them. CDR3 sequence: CSATNRDEQFF. The CDR3, as DNA: TGCAGTGCTACTAACCGGGATGAGCAGTTCTTC.

A single count supports this clone. This chain uses TRBV13 with TRBJ2-2; 8 positions match TRBD2. J lost 3 bases, V lost 5 bases, and 23 bases had no gene match. Germline V gene sequence: CDR1 PRHDT, CDR2 FYEKMQ (reference sequence). The CDR3 loop spans 21 amino acids. CDR3 loop: CASSQAPHWRGATNHTGELFF. The DNA for the CDR3 is TGTGCCAGCAGCCAAGCCCCCCACTGGCGGGGGGCGACAAATCACACCGGGGAGCTGTTTTTT.

This clone occurred once. J is TRBJ2-7 and V is TRBV5-1; TRBD2 matches 8 bases. Germline values: CDR1 SGHRS, CDR2 YFSETQ. V was pared by 2 bases and J by 5 bases, with 9 bases of the junction left unmatched. The CDR3 is made up of 15 amino acids. The CDR3 nucleotides are TGCGCCAGCAGCTTCGGGAGCGGGGGAGGGCACGAGCAGTACTTC. This gives the protein CASSFGSGGGHEQYF. The full variable domain, with the rest looked up from reference TRBV5-1 and TRBJ2-7, is KAGVTQTPRYLIKTRGQQVTLSCSPISGHRSVSWYQQTPGQGLQFLFEYFSETQRNKGNFPGRFSGRQFSNSRSEMNVSTLELGDSALYLCASSFGSGGGHEQYFGPGTRLTVT.